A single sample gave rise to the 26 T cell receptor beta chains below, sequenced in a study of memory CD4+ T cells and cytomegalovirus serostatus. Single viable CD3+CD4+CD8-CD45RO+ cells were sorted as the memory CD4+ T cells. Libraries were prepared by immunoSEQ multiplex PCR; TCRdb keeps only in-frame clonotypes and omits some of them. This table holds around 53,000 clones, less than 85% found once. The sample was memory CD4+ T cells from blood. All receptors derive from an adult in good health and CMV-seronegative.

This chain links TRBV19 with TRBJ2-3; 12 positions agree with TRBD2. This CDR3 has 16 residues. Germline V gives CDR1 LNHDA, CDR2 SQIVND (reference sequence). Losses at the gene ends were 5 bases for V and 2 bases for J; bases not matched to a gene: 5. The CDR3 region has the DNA TGTGCCAGTAGTGGGACTAGCGGGCTTATCACAGATACGCAGTATTTT. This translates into CASSGTSGLITDTQYF.

The CDR3 bases are TGTGCCAGCAGCGTAGGGGGGGACCCTCGCTCTGGGGCCAACGTCCTGACTTTC. Protein sequence: CASSVGGDPRSGANVLTF. The chain joins TRBV9 to TRBJ2-6; tentatively, D is TRBD2 (6 bases). The V end lost 0 bases, the J end lost 0 bases, and 13 bases lay between the germline ends. The CDR3 extends over 18 amino acids. Germline V CDR1 and CDR2: SGDLS, YYNGEE.

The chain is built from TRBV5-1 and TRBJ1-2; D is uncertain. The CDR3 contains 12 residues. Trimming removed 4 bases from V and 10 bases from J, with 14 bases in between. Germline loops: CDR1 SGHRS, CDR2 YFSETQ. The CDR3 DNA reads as TGCGCCAGCAGCCCGTCCCCAGAAACCTACACCTTC. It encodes CASSPSPETYTF.

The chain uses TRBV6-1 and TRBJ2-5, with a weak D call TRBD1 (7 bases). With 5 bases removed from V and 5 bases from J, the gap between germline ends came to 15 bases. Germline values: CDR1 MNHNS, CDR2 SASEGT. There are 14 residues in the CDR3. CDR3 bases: TGTGCCAGCAGTCCCCGACTAGGGGGCGAGACCCAGTACTTC. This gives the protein CASSPRLGGETQYF.

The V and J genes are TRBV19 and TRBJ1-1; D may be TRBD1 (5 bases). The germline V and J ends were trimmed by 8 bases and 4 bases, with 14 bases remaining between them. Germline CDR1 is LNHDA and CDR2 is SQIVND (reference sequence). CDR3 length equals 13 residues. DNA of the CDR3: TGTGCCAGTCAGTTAGGGGTCGGCACTGAAGCTTTCTTT. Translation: CASQLGVGTEAFF.

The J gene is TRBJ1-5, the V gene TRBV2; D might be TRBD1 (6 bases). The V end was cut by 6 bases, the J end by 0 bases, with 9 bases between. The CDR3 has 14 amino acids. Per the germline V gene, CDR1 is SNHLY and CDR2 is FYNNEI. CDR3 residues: CASSRDTSNQPQHF. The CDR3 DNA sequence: TGTGCCAGCAGCCGGGACACTAGCAATCAGCCCCAGCATTTT.

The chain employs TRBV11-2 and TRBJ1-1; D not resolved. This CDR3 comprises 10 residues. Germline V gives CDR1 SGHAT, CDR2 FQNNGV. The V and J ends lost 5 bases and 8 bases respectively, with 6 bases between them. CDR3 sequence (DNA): TGTGCCAGCAGCGTCCTAGAAGCTTTCTTT. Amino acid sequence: CASSVLEAFF.

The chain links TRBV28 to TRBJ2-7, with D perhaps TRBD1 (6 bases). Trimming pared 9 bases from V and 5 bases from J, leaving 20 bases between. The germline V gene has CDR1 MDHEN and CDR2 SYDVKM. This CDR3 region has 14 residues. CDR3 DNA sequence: TGTGCCAGTCGCACCGGGACACCGACTGACGAGCAGTACTTC. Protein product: CASRTGTPTDEQYF. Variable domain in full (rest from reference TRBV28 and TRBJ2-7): DVKVTQSSRYLVKRTGEKVFLECVQDMDHENMFWYRQDPGLGLRLIYFSYDVKMKEKGDIPEGYSVSREKKERFSLILESASTNQTSMYLCASRTGTPTDEQYFGPGTRLTVT.

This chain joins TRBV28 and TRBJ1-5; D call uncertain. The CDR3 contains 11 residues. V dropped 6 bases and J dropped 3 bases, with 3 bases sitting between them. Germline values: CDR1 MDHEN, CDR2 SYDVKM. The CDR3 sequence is CASRSNQPQHF. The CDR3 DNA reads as TGTGCCAGCAGGTCCAATCAGCCCCAGCATTTT.

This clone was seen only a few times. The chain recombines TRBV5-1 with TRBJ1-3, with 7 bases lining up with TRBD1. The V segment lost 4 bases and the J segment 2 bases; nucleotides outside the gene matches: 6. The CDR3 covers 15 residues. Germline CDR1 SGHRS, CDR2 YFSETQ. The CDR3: CASSLDRVPGNTIYF. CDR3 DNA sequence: TGCGCCAGCAGCCTCGACAGGGTTCCTGGAAACACCATATATTTT.

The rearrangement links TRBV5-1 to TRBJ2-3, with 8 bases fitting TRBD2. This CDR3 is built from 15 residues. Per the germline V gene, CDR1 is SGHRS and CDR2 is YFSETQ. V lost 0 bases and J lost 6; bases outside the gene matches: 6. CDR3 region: CASSLGAGGADTQYF. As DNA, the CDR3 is TGCGCCAGCAGCTTGGGGGCGGGGGGCGCCGATACGCAGTATTTT. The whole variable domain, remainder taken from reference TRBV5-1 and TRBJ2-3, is KAGVTQTPRYLIKTRGQQVTLSCSPISGHRSVSWYQQTPGQGLQFLFEYFSETQRNKGNFPGRFSGRQFSNSRSEMNVSTLELGDSALYLCASSLGAGGADTQYFGPGTRLTVL.

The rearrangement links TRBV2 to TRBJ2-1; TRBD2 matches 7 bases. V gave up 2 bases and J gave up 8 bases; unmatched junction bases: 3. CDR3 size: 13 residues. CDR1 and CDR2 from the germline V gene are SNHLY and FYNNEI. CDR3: CASSERGSYEQFF. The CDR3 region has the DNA TGTGCCAGCAGTGAACGCGGGAGCTATGAGCAGTTCTTC.

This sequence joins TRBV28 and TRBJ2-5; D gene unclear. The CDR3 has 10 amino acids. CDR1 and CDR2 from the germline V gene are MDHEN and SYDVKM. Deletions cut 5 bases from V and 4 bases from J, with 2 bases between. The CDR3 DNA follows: TGTGCCAGCAGTCGAGAGACCCAGTACTTC. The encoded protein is CASSRETQYF.

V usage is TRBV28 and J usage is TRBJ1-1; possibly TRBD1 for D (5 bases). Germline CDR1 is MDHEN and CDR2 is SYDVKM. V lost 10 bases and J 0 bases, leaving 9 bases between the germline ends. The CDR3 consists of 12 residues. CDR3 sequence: CATLTVNTEAFF. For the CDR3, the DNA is TGTGCCACTTTGACAGTGAACACTGAAGCTTTCTTT.

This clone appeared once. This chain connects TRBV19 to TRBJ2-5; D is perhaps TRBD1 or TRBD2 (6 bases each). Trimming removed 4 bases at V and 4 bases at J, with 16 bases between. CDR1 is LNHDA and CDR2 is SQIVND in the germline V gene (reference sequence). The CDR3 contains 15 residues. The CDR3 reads CASSSGGGGGETQYF. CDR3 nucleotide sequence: TGTGCCAGTAGTAGTGGGGGAGGAGGGGGAGAGACCCAGTACTTC. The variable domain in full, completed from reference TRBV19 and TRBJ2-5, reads DGGITQSPKYLFRKEGQNVTLSCEQNLNHDAMYWYRQDPGQGLRLIYYSQIVNDFQKGDIAEGYSVSREKKESFPLTVTSAQKNPTAFYLCASSSGGGGGETQYFGPGTRLLVL.

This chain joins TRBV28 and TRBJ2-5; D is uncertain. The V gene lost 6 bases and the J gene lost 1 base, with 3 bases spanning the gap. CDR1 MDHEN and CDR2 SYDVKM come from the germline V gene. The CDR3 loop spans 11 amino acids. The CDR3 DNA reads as TGTGCCAGCAGCGTCCAAGAGACCCAGTACTTC. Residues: CASSVQETQYF. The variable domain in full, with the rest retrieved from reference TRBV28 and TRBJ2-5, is DVKVTQSSRYLVKRTGEKVFLECVQDMDHENMFWYRQDPGLGLRLIYFSYDVKMKEKGDIPEGYSVSREKKERFSLILESASTNQTSMYLCASSVQETQYFGPGTRLLVL.

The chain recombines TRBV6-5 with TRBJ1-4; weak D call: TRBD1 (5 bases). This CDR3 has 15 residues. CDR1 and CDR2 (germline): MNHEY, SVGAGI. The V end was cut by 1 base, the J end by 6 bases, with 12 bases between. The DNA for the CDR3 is TGTGCCAGCAGTTACTTAGGGGTTTCGGATGAAAAACTGTTTTTT. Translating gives CASSYLGVSDEKLFF.

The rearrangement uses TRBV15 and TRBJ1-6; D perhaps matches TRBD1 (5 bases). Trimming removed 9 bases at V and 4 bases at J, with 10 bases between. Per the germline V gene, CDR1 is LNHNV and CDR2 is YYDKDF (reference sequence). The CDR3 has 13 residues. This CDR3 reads CATTDSYNSPLHF. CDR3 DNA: TGTGCCACTACAGACAGTTATAATTCACCCCTCCACTTT.

The CDR3 sequence: CSGGDGRNYGYTF. In DNA, the CDR3 is TGCAGCGGGGGAGACGGGCGGAACTATGGCTACACCTTC. The chain couples TRBV29-1 to TRBJ1-2; D remains ambiguous. V lost 7 bases, J lost 2 bases, and 14 bases lay in between. Per the germline V gene, CDR1 is SQVTM and CDR2 is ANQGSEA. This CDR3 is built from 13 residues.

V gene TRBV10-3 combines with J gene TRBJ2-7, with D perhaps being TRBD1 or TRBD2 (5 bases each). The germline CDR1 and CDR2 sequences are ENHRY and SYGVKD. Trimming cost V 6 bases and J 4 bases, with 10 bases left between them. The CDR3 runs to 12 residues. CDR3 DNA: TGTGCCATCAGCCGGGACCTGTACGAGCAGTACTTC. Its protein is CAISRDLYEQYF.

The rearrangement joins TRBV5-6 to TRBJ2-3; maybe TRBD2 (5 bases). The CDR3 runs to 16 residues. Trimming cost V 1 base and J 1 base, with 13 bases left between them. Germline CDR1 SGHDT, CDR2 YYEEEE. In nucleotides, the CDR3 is TGTGCCAGCAGCTTGAGAAACTCCGGGGGCACAGATACGCAGTATTTT. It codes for CASSLRNSGGTDTQYF.

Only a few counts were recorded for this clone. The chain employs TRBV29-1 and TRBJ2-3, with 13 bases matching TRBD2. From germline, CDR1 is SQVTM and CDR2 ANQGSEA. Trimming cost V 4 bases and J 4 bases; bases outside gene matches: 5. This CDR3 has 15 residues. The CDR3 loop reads CSVGTSGRVSDTQYF. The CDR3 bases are TGCAGCGTTGGGACTAGCGGGAGAGTCTCAGATACGCAGTATTTT.

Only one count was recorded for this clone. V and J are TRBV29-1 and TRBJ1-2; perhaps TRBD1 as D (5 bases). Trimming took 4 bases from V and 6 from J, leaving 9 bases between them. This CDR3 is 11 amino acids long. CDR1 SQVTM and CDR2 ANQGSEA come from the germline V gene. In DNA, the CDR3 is TGCAGCGTTGGGGGCTGGGATGGCTACACCTTC. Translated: CSVGGWDGYTF.

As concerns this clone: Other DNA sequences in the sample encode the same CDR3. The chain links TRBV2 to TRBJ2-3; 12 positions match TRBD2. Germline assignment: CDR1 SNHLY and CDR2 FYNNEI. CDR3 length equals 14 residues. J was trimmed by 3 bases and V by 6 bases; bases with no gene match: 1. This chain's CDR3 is CASRLAGGTDTQYF. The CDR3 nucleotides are TGTGCCAGCAGACTAGCGGGGGGTACAGATACGCAGTATTTT. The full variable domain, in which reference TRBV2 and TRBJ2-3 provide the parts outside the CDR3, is EPEVTQTPSHQVTQMGQEVILRCVPISNHLYFYWYRQILGQKVEFLVSFYNNEISEKSEIFDDQFSVERPDGSNFTLKIRSTKLEDSAMYFCASRLAGGTDTQYFGPGTRLTVL.

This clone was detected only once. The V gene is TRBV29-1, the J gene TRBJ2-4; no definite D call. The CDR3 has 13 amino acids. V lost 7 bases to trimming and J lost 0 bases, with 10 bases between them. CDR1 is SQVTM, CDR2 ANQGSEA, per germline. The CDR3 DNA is TGCAGCGCCGTTTGGGTAGCCAAAAACATTCAGTACTTC. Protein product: CSAVWVAKNIQYF.

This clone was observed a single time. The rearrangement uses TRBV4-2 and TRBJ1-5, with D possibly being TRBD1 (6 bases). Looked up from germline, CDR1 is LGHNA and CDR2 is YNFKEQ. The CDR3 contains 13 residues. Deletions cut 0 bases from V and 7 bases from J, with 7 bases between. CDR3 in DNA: TGTGCCAGCAGCCAAGATCAGGGGCAGCCCCAGCATTTT. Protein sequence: CASSQDQGQPQHF.